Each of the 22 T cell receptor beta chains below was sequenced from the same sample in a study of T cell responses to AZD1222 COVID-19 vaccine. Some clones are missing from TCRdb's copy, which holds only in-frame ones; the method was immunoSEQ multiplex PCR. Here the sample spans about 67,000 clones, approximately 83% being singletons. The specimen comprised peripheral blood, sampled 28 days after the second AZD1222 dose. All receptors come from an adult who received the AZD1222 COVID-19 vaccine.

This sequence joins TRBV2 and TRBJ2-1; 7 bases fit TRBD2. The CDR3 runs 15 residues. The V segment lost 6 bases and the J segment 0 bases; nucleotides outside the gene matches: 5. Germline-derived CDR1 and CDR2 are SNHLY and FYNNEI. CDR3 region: CASRKLASSYNEQFF. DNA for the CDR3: TGTGCCAGCAGGAAACTAGCGAGCTCCTACAATGAGCAGTTCTTC.

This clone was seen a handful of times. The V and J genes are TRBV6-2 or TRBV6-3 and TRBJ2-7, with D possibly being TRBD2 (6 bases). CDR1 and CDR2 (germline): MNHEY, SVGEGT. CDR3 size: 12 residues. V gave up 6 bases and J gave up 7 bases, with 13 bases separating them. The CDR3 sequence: CASSPGVIEQYF. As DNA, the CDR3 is TGTGCCAGCAGCCCGGGGGTGATAGAGCAGTACTTC.

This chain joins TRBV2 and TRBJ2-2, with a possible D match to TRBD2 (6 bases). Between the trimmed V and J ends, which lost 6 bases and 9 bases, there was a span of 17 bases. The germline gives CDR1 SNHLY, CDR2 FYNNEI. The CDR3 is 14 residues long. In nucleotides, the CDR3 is TGTGCCAGCAGCGTCGGGACCGGGGGAAGGGAGCTGTTTTTT. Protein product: CASSVGTGGRELFF.

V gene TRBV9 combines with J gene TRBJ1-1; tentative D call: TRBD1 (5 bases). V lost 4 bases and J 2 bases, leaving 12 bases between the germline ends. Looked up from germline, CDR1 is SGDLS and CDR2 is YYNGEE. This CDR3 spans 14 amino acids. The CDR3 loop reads CASSITTDNTEAFF. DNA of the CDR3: TGTGCCAGCAGCATAACGACAGACAACACTGAAGCTTTCTTT.

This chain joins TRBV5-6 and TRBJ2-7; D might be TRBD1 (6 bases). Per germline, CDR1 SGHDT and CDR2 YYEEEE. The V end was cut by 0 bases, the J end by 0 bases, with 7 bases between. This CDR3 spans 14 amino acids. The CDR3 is CASSLDRVSYEQYF. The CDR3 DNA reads TGTGCCAGCAGCTTGGACAGGGTCTCCTACGAGCAGTACTTC.

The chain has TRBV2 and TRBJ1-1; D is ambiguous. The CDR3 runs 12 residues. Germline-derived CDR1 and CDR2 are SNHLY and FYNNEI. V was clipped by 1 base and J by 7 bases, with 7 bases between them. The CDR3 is CASSEGPNEAFF. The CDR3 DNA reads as TGTGCCAGCAGTGAAGGGCCCAATGAAGCTTTCTTT. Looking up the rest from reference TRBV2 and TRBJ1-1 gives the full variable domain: EPEVTQTPSHQVTQMGQEVILRCVPISNHLYFYWYRQILGQKVEFLVSFYNNEISEKSEIFDDQFSVERPDGSNFTLKIRSTKLEDSAMYFCASSEGPNEAFFGQGTRLTVV.

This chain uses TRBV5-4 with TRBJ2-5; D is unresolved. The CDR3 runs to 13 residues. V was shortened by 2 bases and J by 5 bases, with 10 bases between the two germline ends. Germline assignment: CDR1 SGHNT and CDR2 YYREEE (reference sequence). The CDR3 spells CASSFFLLETQYF. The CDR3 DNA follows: TGTGCCAGCAGCTTTTTTTTACTGGAGACCCAGTACTTC.

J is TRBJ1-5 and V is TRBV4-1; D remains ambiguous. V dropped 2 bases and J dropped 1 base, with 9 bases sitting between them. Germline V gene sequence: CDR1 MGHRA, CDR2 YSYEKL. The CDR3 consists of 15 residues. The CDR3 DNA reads TGCGCCAGCAGCCAAAGACCGGGCAGCAATCAGCCCCAGCATTTT. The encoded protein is CASSQRPGSNQPQHF.

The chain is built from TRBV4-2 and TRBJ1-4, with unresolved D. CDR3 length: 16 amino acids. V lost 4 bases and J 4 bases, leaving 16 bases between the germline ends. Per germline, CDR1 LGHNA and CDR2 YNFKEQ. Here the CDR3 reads CASSPSKFTFNEKLFF. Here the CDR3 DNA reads TGTGCCAGCAGCCCCTCTAAGTTCACTTTTAATGAAAAACTGTTTTTT.

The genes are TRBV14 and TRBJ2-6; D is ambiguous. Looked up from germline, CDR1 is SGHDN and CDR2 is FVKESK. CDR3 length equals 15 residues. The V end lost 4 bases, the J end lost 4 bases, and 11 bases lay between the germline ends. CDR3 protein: CASSPLLPGANVLTF. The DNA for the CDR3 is TGTGCCAGCAGCCCTCTTTTGCCCGGGGCCAACGTCCTGACTTTC.

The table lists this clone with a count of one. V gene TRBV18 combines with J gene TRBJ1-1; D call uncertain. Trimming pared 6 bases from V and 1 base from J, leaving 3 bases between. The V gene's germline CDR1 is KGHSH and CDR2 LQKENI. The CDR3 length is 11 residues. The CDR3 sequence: CASSPNTEAFF. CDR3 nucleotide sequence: TGTGCCAGCTCCCCGAACACTGAAGCTTTCTTT.

CDR3 coding DNA: TGCGCCAGCAGCCAAGGGGAAATAAGGGGAAACAATGAGCAGTTCTTC. Protein: CASSQGEIRGNNEQFF. The chain couples TRBV4-1 to TRBJ2-1; D may be TRBD1 (5 bases). This CDR3 is 16 amino acids long. From germline, CDR1 is MGHRA and CDR2 YSYEKL. Trimming pared 1 base from V and 5 bases from J, leaving 15 bases between.

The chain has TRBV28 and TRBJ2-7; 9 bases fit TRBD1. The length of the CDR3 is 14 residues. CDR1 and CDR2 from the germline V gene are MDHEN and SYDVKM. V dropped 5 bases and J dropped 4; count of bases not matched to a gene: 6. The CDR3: CASSLGDRVYEQYF. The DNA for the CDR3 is TGTGCCAGCAGTCTCGGGGACAGGGTGTACGAGCAGTACTTC.

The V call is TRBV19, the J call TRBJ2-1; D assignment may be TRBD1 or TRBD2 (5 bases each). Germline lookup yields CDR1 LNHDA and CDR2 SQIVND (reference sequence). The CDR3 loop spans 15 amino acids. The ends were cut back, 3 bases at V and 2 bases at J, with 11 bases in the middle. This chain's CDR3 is CASSIGGIAYNEQFF. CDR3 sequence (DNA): TGTGCCAGTAGTATTGGGGGTATTGCCTACAATGAGCAGTTCTTC.

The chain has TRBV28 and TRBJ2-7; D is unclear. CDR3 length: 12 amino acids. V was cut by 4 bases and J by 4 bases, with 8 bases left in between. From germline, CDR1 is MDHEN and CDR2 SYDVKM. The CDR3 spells CASSSPQYEQYF. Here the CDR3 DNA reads TGTGCCAGCAGTTCTCCTCAATACGAGCAGTACTTC.

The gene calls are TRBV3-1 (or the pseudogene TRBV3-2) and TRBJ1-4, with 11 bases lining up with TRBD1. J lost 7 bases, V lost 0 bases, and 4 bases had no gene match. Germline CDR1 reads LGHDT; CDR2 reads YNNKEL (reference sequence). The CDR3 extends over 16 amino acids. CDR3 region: CASSQDWGTGGEKLFF. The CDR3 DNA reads TGTGCCAGCAGCCAAGATTGGGGGACAGGGGGTGAAAAACTGTTTTTT.

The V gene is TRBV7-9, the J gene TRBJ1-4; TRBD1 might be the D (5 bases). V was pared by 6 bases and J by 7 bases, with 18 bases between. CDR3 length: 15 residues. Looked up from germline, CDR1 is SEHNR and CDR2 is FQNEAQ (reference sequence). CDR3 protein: CASSQPGTRGEKLFF. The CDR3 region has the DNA TGTGCCAGCAGTCAGCCTGGGACGAGGGGTGAAAAACTGTTTTTT. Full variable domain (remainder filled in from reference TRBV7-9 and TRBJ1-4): DTGVSQNPRHKITKRGQNVTFRCDPISEHNRLYWYRQTLGQGPEFLTYFQNEAQLEKSRLLSDRFSAERPKGSFSTLEIQRTEQGDSAMYLCASSQPGTRGEKLFFGSGTQLSVL.

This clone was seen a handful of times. The CDR3 reads CASSSPGSPNYGYTF. Written as DNA, the CDR3 is TGTGCCAGCAGTTCCCCGGGGTCCCCAAACTATGGCTACACCTTC. The chain uses TRBV6-5 and TRBJ1-2; D uncertain. Germline assignment: CDR1 MNHEY and CDR2 SVGAGI. V dropped 4 bases and J dropped 2 bases, with 14 bases sitting between them. This CDR3 contains 15 residues.

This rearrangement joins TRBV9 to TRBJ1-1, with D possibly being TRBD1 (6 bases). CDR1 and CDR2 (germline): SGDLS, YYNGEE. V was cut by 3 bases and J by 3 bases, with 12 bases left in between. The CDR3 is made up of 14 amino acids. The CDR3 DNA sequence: TGTGCCAGCAGCGCCACAGGGTACGACACTGAAGCTTTCTTT. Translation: CASSATGYDTEAFF.

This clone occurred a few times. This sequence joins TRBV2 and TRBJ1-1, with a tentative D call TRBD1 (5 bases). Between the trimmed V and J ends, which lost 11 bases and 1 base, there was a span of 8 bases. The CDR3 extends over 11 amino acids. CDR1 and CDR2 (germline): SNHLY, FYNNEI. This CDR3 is CADTGNTEAFF. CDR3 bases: TGTGCCGACACAGGGAACACTGAAGCTTTCTTT.

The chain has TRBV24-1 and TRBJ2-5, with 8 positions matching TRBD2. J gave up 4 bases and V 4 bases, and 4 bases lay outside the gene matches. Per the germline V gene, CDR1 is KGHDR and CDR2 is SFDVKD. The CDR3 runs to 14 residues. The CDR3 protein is CATSDGGGGETQYF. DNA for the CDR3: TGTGCCACCAGTGACGGGGGGGGTGGAGAGACCCAGTACTTC.

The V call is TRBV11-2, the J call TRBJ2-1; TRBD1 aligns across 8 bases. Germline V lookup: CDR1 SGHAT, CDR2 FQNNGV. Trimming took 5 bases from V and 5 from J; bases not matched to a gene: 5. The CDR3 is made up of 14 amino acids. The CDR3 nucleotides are TGTGCCAGCAGCCCCCGGACAGGGAACAATGAGCAGTTCTTC. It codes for CASSPRTGNNEQFF.